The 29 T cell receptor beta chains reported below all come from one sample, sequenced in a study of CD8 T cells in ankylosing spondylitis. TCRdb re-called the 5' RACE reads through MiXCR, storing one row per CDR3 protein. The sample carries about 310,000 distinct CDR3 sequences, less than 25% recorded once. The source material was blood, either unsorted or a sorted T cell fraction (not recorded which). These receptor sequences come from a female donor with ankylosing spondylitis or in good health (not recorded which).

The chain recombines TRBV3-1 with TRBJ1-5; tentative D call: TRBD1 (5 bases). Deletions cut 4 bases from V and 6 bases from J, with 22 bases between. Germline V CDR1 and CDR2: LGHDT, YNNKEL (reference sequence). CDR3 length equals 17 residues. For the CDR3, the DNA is TGTGCCAGCAGCCGAAGTCGGACGAAGGGGAACGGTCAGCCCCAGCATTTT. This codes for CASSRSRTKGNGQPQHF.

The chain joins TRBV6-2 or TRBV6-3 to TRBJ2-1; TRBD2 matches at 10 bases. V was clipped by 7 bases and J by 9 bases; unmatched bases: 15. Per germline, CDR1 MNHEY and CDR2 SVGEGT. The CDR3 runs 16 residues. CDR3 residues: CASKGGSGRERGEQFF. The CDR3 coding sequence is TGTGCCAGCAAAGGGGGGAGCGGGAGGGAGCGAGGTGAGCAGTTCTTC.

The DNA of the CDR3 is TGTGCCAGCAGCTTGGGCGGCAGGAGCACAGATACGCAGTATTTT. As protein: CASSLGGRSTDTQYF. This rearrangement joins TRBV5-4 to TRBJ2-3; D is uncertain. Trimming pared 0 bases from V and 0 bases from J, leaving 8 bases between. This CDR3 region has 15 residues. Germline assignment: CDR1 SGHNT and CDR2 YYREEE (reference sequence).

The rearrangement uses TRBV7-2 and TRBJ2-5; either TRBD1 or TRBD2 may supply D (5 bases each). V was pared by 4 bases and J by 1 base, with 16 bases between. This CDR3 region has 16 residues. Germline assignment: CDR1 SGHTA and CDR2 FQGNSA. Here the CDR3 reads CASSSHYRDGQETQYF. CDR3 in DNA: TGTGCCAGCAGCTCGCATTACCGGGACGGCCAAGAGACCCAGTACTTC.

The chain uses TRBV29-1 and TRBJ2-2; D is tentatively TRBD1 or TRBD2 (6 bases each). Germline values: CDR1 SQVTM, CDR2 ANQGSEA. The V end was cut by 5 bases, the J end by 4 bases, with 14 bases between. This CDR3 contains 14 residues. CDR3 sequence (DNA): TGCAGCGTTTGTAGGACAGCGGGCACCGGGGAGCTGTTTTTT. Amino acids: CSVCRTAGTGELFF.

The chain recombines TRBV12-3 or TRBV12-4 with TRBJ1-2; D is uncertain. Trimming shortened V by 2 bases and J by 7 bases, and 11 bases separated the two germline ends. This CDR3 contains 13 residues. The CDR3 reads CASSLWGGGGYTF. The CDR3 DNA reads TGTGCCAGCAGTTTATGGGGAGGTGGTGGCTACACCTTC.

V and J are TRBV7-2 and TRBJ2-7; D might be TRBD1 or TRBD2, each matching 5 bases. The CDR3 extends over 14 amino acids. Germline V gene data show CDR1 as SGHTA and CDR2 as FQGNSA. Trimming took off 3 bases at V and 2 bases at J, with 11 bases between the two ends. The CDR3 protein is CASSLGDPPYEQYF. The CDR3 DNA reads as TGTGCCAGCAGCTTGGGGGACCCTCCCTACGAGCAGTACTTC.

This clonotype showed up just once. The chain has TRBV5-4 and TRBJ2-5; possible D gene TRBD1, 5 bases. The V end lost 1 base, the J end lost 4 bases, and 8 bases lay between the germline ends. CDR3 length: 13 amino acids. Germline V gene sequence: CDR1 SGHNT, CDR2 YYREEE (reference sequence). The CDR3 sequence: CASSLPGLETQYF. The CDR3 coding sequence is TGTGCCAGCAGCTTGCCAGGGCTAGAGACCCAGTACTTC.

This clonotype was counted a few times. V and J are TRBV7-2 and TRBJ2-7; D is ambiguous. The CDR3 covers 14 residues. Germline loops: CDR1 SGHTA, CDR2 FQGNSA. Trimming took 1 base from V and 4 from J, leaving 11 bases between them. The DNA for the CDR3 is TGTGCCAGCAGCTTAGACCGAAAGAGTTACGAGCAGTACTTC. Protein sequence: CASSLDRKSYEQYF.

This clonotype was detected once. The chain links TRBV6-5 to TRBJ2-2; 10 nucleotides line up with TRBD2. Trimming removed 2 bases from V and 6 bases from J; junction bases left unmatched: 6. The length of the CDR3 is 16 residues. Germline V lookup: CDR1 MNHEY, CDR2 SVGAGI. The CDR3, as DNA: TGTGCCAGCAGTTACCGGCTAGCGGGAGTTCCCGGGGAGCTGTTTTTT. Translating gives CASSYRLAGVPGELFF.

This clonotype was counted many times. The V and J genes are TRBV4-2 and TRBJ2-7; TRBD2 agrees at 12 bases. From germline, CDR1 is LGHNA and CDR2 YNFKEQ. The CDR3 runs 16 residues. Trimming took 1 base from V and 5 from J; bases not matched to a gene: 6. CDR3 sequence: CASSQARTSGANEQYF. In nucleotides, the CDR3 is TGTGCCAGCAGCCAAGCAAGGACTAGCGGGGCAAACGAGCAGTACTTC.

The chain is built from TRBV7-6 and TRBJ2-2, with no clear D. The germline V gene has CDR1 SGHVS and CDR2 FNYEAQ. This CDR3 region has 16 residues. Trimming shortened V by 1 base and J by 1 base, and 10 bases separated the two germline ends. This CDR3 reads CASSLDRPGNTGELFF. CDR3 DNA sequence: TGTGCCAGCAGCTTAGATCGGCCAGGGAACACCGGGGAGCTGTTTTTT. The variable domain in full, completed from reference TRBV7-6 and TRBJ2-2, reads GAGVSQSPRYKVTKRGQDVALRCDPISGHVSLYWYRQALGQGPEFLTYFNYEAQQDKSGLPNDRFSAERPEGSISTLTIQRTEQRDSAMYRCASSLDRPGNTGELFFGEGSRLTVL.

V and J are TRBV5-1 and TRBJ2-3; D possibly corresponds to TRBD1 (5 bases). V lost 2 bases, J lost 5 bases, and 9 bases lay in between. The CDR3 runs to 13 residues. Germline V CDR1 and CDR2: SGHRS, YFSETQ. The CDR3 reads CASSFQGGDTQYF. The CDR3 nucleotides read TGCGCCAGCAGCTTCCAGGGTGGAGATACGCAGTATTTT.

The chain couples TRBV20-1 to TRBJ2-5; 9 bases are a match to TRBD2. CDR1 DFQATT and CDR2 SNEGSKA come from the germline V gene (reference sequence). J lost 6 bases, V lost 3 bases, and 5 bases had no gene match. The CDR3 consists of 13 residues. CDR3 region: CSARGTSRKTQYF. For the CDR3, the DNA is TGCAGTGCTAGGGGGACTAGCAGGAAGACCCAGTACTTC.

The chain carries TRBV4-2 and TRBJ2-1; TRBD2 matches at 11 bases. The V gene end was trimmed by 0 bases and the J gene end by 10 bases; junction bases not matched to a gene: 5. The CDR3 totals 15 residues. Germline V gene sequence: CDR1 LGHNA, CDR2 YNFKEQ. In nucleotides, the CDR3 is TGTGCCAGCAGCCAAGAACTAGCGGGAGTAGAAGAGCAGTTCTTC. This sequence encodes CASSQELAGVEEQFF.

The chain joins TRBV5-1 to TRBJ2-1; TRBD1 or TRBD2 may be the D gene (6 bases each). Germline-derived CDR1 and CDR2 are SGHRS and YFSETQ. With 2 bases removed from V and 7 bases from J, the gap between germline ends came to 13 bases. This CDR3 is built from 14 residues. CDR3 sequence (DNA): TGCGCCAGCAGCTTTGGGGGGCTAGGGAATGAGCAGTTCTTC. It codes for CASSFGGLGNEQFF. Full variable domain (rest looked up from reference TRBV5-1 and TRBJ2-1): KAGVTQTPRYLIKTRGQQVTLSCSPISGHRSVSWYQQTPGQGLQFLFEYFSETQRNKGNFPGRFSGRQFSNSRSEMNVSTLELGDSALYLCASSFGGLGNEQFFGPGTRLTVL.

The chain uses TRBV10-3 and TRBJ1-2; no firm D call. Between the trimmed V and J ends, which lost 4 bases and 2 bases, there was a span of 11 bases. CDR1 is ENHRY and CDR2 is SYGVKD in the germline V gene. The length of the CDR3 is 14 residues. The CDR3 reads CAISVEGQNYGYTF. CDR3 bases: TGTGCCATCAGTGTGGAGGGCCAGAACTATGGCTACACCTTC.

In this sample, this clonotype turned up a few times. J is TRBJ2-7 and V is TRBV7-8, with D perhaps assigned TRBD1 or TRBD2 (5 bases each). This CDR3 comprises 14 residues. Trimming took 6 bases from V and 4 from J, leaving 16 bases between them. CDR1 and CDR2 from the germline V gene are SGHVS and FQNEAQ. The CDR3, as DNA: TGTGCCAGCAGTGAGGGGCAGGGAAAATACGAGCAGTACTTC. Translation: CASSEGQGKYEQYF.

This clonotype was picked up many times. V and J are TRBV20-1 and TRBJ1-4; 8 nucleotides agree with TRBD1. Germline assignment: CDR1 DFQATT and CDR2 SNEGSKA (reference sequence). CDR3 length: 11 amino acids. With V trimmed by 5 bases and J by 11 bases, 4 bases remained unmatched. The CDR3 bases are TGCAGTGCTGGGGGACAGGAGAAACTGTTTTTT. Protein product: CSAGGQEKLFF.

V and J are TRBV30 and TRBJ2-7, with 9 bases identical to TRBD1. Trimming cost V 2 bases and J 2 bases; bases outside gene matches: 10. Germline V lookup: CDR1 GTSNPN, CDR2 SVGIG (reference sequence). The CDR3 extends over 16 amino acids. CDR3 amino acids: CAWSTPRDRDAYEQYF. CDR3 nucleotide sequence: TGTGCCTGGAGTACACCCCGGGACAGGGACGCCTACGAGCAGTACTTC.

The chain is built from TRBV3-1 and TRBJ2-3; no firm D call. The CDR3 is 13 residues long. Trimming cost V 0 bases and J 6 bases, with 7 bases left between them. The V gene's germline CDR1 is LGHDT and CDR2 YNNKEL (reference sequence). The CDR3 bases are TGTGCCAGCAGCCAAGATTTGCGGGATACGCAGTATTTT. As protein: CASSQDLRDTQYF.

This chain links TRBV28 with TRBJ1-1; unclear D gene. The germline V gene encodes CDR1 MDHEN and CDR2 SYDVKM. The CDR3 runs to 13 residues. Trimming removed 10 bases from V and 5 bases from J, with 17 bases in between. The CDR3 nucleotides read TGTGCCACAGCGTTGAGGCGGAATACTGAAGCTTTCTTT. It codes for CATALRRNTEAFF.

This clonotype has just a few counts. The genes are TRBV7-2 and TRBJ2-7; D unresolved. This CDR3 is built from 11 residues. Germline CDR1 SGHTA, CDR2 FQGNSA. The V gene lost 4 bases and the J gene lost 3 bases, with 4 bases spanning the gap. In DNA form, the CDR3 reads TGTGCCAGCAGCTACCTCTACGAGCAGTACTTC. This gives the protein CASSYLYEQYF.

CDR3 in amino acids: CASSLRPSSTDTQYF. DNA for the CDR3: TGTGCCAGCAGTTTACGACCGTCTAGCACAGATACGCAGTATTTT. The chain links TRBV12-3 or TRBV12-4 to TRBJ2-3; D unresolved. Trimming removed 2 bases from V and 0 bases from J, with 9 bases in between. The CDR3 has 15 residues.

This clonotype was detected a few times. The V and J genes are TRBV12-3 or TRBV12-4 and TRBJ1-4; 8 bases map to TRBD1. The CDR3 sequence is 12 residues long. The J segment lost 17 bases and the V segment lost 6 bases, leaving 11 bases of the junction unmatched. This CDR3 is CASSLDRDRPFF. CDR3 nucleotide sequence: TGTGCCAGCAGCTTGGACCGGGACAGGCCCTTTTTT.

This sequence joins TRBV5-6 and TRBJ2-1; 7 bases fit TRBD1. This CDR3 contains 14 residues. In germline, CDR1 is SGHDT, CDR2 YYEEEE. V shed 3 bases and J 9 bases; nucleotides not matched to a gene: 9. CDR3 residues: CASSSGQEYVEQFF. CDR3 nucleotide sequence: TGTGCCAGCAGCTCCGGACAGGAGTATGTTGAGCAGTTCTTC.

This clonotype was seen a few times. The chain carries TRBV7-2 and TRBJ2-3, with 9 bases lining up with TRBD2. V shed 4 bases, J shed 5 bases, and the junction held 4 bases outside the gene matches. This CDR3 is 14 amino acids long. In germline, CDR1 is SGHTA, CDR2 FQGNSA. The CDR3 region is CASSSSGEGDTQYF. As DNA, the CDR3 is TGTGCCAGCAGCTCTAGCGGGGAGGGAGATACGCAGTATTTT.

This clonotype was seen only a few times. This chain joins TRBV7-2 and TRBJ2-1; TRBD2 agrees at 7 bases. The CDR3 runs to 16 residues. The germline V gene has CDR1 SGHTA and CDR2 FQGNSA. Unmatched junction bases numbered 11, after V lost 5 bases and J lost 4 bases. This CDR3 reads CASSRLAASGYNEQFF. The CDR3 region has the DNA TGTGCCAGCAGCCGTCTCGCGGCTAGCGGATACAATGAGCAGTTCTTC. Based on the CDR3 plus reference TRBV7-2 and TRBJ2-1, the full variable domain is GAGVSQSPSNKVTEKGKDVELRCDPISGHTALYWYRQSLGQGLEFLIYFQGNSAPDKSGLPSDRFSAERTGGSVSTLTIQRTQQEDSAVYLCASSRLAASGYNEQFFGPGTRLTVL.

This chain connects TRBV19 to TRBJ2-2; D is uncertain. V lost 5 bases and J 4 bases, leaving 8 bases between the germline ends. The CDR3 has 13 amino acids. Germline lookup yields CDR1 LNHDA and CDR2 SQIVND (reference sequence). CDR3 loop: CASSARITGELFF. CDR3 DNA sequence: TGTGCCAGTAGTGCCAGGATCACCGGGGAGCTGTTTTTT.